Following are 21 T cell receptor beta chains from one sample sequenced in a study of response to subunit inactivated influenza vaccine. From the RT-PCR reads, TCRdb called clonotypes with MiXCR, one entry per CDR3 protein. The table records about 540,000 distinct CDR3 sequences, 20% to 25% of them present only once. The sample was also linked to a second study, of T cells expressing NK-cell markers. As that report states: As the method of synthesis, 5'RACE template switching with UMIs yielded TCR beta cDNA.

Sample: CD4+ T cells sorted from PBMCs, taken approximately 12 days after vaccination. The receptors were sampled from a man aged 50 to 60 who received an inactivated influenza vaccine.

The chain has TRBV10-3 and TRBJ2-5; D ambiguous. Germline V gives CDR1 ENHRY, CDR2 SYGVKD. This CDR3 is built from 11 residues. V was cut by 9 bases and J by 6 bases, with 11 bases left in between. The CDR3 loop reads CAMGPGQTQYF. CDR3 sequence (DNA): TGTGCCATGGGCCCTGGGCAGACCCAGTACTTC.

This clonotype was found a few times. The J gene is TRBJ2-1, the V gene TRBV7-2; D may be TRBD1 (6 bases). Germline values: CDR1 SGHTA, CDR2 FQGNSA. The CDR3 sequence is 15 residues long. Between the trimmed V and J ends, which lost 5 bases and 4 bases, there was a span of 15 bases. CDR3 residues: CASSILGAGYNEQFF. The CDR3 DNA sequence: TGTGCCAGCAGCATCCTGGGGGCAGGGTACAATGAGCAGTTCTTC.

This clonotype was observed a few times. The rearrangement uses TRBV29-1 and TRBJ2-5, with D perhaps TRBD1 (6 bases). Germline CDR1 and CDR2: SQVTM and ANQGSEA. The CDR3 length is 12 residues. The V gene lost 1 base and the J gene lost 7 bases, with 10 bases spanning the gap. CDR3: CSVEVDSTTQYF. CDR3 nucleotide sequence: TGCAGCGTTGAAGTGGACAGCACGACCCAGTACTTC.

The genes are TRBV7-2 and TRBJ2-1; D unclear. Trimming removed 3 bases from V and 7 bases from J, with 10 bases in between. Germline CDR1 is SGHTA and CDR2 is FQGNSA. The CDR3 runs 13 residues. Here the CDR3 DNA reads TGTGCCAGCAGCTTTAGGACCAGGAATGAGCAGTTCTTC. Its translation: CASSFRTRNEQFF.

This clonotype has more than one count but fewer than ten. The chain links TRBV7-2 to TRBJ2-1; no firm D call. Germline lookup yields CDR1 SGHTA and CDR2 FQGNSA. The CDR3 length is 12 residues. V lost 4 bases and J 12 bases, leaving 13 bases between the germline ends. CDR3 in DNA: TGTGCCAGCAGCTCGCCTGGGCGCCCGCAGTTCTTC. It specifies CASSSPGRPQFF.

This clonotype was observed a few times. This chain uses TRBV24-1 with TRBJ2-1; tentatively, D is TRBD1 or TRBD2 (6 bases each). This CDR3 is 14 amino acids long. The V gene lost 3 bases and the J gene lost 7 bases, with 12 bases spanning the gap. Germline lookup yields CDR1 KGHDR and CDR2 SFDVKD. The CDR3 nucleotides are TGTGCCACCAGTGATGGGGGGCCTTGGAATGAGCAGTTCTTC. This encodes CATSDGGPWNEQFF.

The gene calls are TRBV19 and TRBJ2-1; D gene uncertain. In germline, CDR1 is LNHDA, CDR2 SQIVND (reference sequence). The CDR3 runs to 14 residues. Trimming pared 7 bases from V and 3 bases from J, leaving 13 bases between. DNA of the CDR3: TGTGCCAGTAAGAAAGAAATATTCTACAATGAGCAGTTCTTC. Its translation: CASKKEIFYNEQFF.

This clonotype has at least ten counts. The V call is TRBV5-1, the J call TRBJ2-7, with 8 bases lining up with TRBD2. The CDR3 sequence is 15 residues long. The V gene's germline CDR1 is SGHRS and CDR2 YFSETQ. With V trimmed by 1 base and J by 5 bases, 8 bases remained unmatched. CDR3 loop: CASSLREGLLDEQYF. Here the CDR3 DNA reads TGCGCCAGCAGCTTGCGGGAGGGCCTATTGGACGAGCAGTACTTC.

The chain is built from TRBV10-3 and TRBJ2-1; 10 bases map to TRBD1. Trimming removed 4 bases from V and 5 bases from J; junction bases left unmatched: 5. CDR1 is ENHRY and CDR2 is SYGVKD in the germline V gene. The CDR3 is 15 residues long. The CDR3: CAISGTGTGDNEQFF. The DNA for the CDR3 is TGTGCCATCAGTGGAACCGGGACAGGGGACAATGAGCAGTTCTTC.

This clonotype appeared once. The rearrangement links TRBV28 to TRBJ1-4; possible D gene TRBD1, 5 bases. Germline V CDR1 and CDR2: MDHEN, SYDVKM. Trimming pared 4 bases from V and 4 bases from J, leaving 10 bases between. There are 14 residues in the CDR3. The CDR3 sequence: CASSSGAGNEKLFF. CDR3 DNA: TGTGCCAGCAGTTCTGGGGCGGGTAATGAAAAACTGTTTTTT.

This clonotype came up a few times. V usage is TRBV5-6 and J usage is TRBJ2-1; TRBD1 or TRBD2 may be the D gene (5 bases each). The germline CDR1 and CDR2 sequences are SGHDT and YYEEEE. Between the trimmed V and J ends, which lost 0 bases and 7 bases, there was a span of 14 bases. The CDR3 contains 15 residues. The CDR3 reads CASSLAGGKGNEQFF. The CDR3, as DNA: TGTGCCAGCAGCTTGGCTGGGGGAAAAGGGAATGAGCAGTTCTTC.

The V call is TRBV24-1, the J call TRBJ2-2; 8 bases line up with TRBD2. J gave up 6 bases and V 3 bases, and 5 bases lay outside the gene matches. The CDR3 totals 15 residues. Germline CDR1 reads KGHDR; CDR2 reads SFDVKD. This chain's CDR3 is CATSDQSGRSGELFF. The CDR3 DNA reads as TGTGCCACCAGTGATCAAAGCGGGAGATCCGGGGAGCTGTTTTTT.

This clonotype was recorded only once. The gene calls are TRBV3-1 and TRBJ1-6; no definite D call. V shed 1 base and J shed 0 bases, with 10 bases lying between them. CDR1 is LGHDT, CDR2 YNNKEL, per germline (reference sequence). The CDR3 sequence is 17 residues long. CDR3 sequence: CASSQVGYSSYNSPLHF. The CDR3 DNA follows: TGTGCCAGCAGCCAAGTGGGCTATAGCTCCTATAATTCACCCCTCCACTTT.

J is TRBJ2-1 and V is TRBV20-1, with D perhaps TRBD2 (6 bases). Trimming stripped 0 bases from V and 4 bases from J, with 13 bases between. There are 15 residues in the CDR3. The germline CDR1 and CDR2 sequences are DFQATT and SNEGSKA (reference sequence). CDR3 amino acids: CSARDLSSGYNEQFF. CDR3 DNA: TGCAGTGCTAGAGATCTAAGTAGCGGTTACAATGAGCAGTTCTTC.

In its sample, this clonotype was seen a few times. This sequence may be a read error, since a much larger clone differs from it by one base. V usage is TRBV18 and J usage is TRBJ2-5, with 8 bases that match TRBD1. In germline, CDR1 is KGHSH, CDR2 LQKENI. Unmatched junction bases numbered 9, after V lost 5 bases and J lost 4 bases. The CDR3 sequence is 15 residues long. CDR3 sequence (DNA): TGTGCCAGCTCAGTAAGCCAGGGGGCCGGAGAGACCCAGTACTTC. This sequence encodes CASSVSQGAGETQYF.

The V and J genes are TRBV4-1 and TRBJ1-5; D is uncertain. Germline loops: CDR1 MGHRA, CDR2 YSYEKL. The CDR3 runs 15 residues. V lost 4 bases, J lost 4 bases, and 14 bases lay in between. CDR3 region: CASSPREGGNQPQHF. In DNA, the CDR3 is TGCGCCAGCAGCCCCCGAGAGGGCGGGAATCAGCCCCAGCATTTT.

This clonotype appeared a few times. The CDR3 DNA reads TGCAGTGCTAGGGGACATATGAGCAATCAGCCCCAGCATTTT. Protein product: CSARGHMSNQPQHF. The rearrangement joins TRBV20-1 to TRBJ1-5; a possible D gene is TRBD1 (6 bases). The CDR3 consists of 14 residues. Germline-derived CDR1 and CDR2 are DFQATT and SNEGSKA (reference sequence). The germline V and J ends were trimmed by 3 bases and 1 base, with 10 bases remaining between them.

This clonotype was counted a few times. The chain uses TRBV29-1 and TRBJ2-3, with D perhaps TRBD1 (6 bases). V lost 7 bases and J lost 2, with 13 bases in between. The CDR3 loop spans 13 amino acids. Germline CDR1 is SQVTM and CDR2 is ANQGSEA. CDR3 in amino acids: CSATGKNTDTQYF. The CDR3 DNA reads TGCAGCGCTACAGGGAAAAACACAGATACGCAGTATTTT.

This clonotype was seen at least ten times. The V gene is TRBV20-1, the J gene TRBJ2-7; D might be TRBD2 (6 bases). CDR3 size: 15 residues. Germline CDR1 DFQATT, CDR2 SNEGSKA (reference sequence). Deletions cut 0 bases from V and 6 bases from J, with 18 bases between. Here the CDR3 DNA reads TGCAGTGCTAGAGAATGGTTATCGGGGGTTGGCGAGCAGTACTTC. Residues: CSAREWLSGVGEQYF.

This clonotype was recorded a few times. The V call is TRBV3-1, the J call TRBJ2-5, with D unresolved. V was cut by 11 bases and J by 5 bases, with 9 bases left in between. Germline CDR1 and CDR2: LGHDT and YNNKEL (reference sequence). CDR3 size: 10 residues. Written as DNA, the CDR3 is TGTGCCTACAAAGAGGAGACCCAGTACTTC. Translating gives CAYKEETQYF.

The rearrangement uses TRBV5-1 and TRBJ1-2; a weak D match, TRBD1 (6 bases). The V gene's germline CDR1 is SGHRS and CDR2 YFSETQ. This CDR3 is built from 14 residues. The ends were cut back, 4 bases at V and 3 bases at J, with 13 bases in the middle. The CDR3 bases are TGCGCCAGCAGCCAGACAGGAGGTTACTATGGCTACACCTTC. This translates into CASSQTGGYYGYTF. The whole variable domain, remainder taken from reference TRBV5-1 and TRBJ1-2, is KAGVTQTPRYLIKTRGQQVTLSCSPISGHRSVSWYQQTPGQGLQFLFEYFSETQRNKGNFPGRFSGRQFSNSRSEMNVSTLELGDSALYLCASSQTGGYYGYTFGSGTRLTVV.